Presented here are 15 T cell receptor beta chains from one specimen sequenced in a study of cytomegalovirus exposure and HLA in healthy donors. PCR involved 60 Vbeta and 13 Jbeta primers. Libraries were prepared by immunoSEQ multiplex PCR; TCRdb keeps only in-frame clonotypes and omits some of them. The repertoire holds 100,000 to 150,000 clones, with around 75% as singletons. Sequenced material: PBMCs. The receptors come from a woman aged 35 to 49 in good health and CMV-seropositive.

The chain carries TRBV7-2 and TRBJ2-1, with 7 bases matching TRBD2. The CDR3 extends over 15 amino acids. Germline CDR1 SGHTA, CDR2 FQGNSA. Trimming cost V 1 base and J 2 bases; bases outside gene matches: 2. The CDR3 sequence is CASSLEGTTYNEQFF. Here the CDR3 DNA reads TGTGCCAGCAGCTTAGAAGGGACTACCTACAATGAGCAGTTCTTC.

The chain uses TRBV19 and TRBJ1-1; tentative D call: TRBD1 (6 bases). There are 11 residues in the CDR3. Germline-derived CDR1 and CDR2 are LNHDA and SQIVND (reference sequence). V shed 11 bases and J shed 3 bases, with 10 bases lying between them. The CDR3 protein is CAVQGYTEAFF. CDR3 in DNA: TGTGCCGTCCAGGGGTACACTGAAGCTTTCTTT.

This chain joins TRBV6-5 and TRBJ2-3, with D maybe TRBD2 (7 bases). Germline assignment: CDR1 MNHEY and CDR2 SVGAGI. Trimming took off 6 bases at V and 4 bases at J, with 17 bases between the two ends. The CDR3 contains 15 residues. The CDR3 sequence is CASSPWGRGADTQYF. DNA for the CDR3: TGTGCCAGCAGCCCCTGGGGGAGGGGGGCAGATACGCAGTATTTT.

This clone has only a few counts. J is TRBJ2-1 and V is TRBV7-2; D call uncertain. CDR3 size: 11 residues. Germline lookup yields CDR1 SGHTA and CDR2 FQGNSA. V was shortened by 4 bases and J by 9 bases, with 7 bases between the two germline ends. CDR3 in DNA: TGTGCCAGCAGCTCCCTCAGTGAGCAGTTCTTC. Residues: CASSSLSEQFF.

This clone occurred a few times. The chain recombines TRBV7-6 with TRBJ2-3; no clear D gene. The CDR3 runs to 13 residues. V was cut by 2 bases and J by 2 bases, with 5 bases left in between. Germline V gene data show CDR1 as SGHVS and CDR2 as FNYEAQ. The CDR3 region is CASSLTYTDTQYF. CDR3 DNA sequence: TGTGCCAGCAGCTTAACCTACACAGATACGCAGTATTTT.

The chain carries TRBV15 and TRBJ1-1; D uncertain. Trimming cost V 1 base and J 4 bases, with 16 bases left between them. Per germline, CDR1 LNHNV and CDR2 YYDKDF (reference sequence). The CDR3 extends over 16 amino acids. The CDR3 loop reads CATSRVMSERGTEAFF. In nucleotides, the CDR3 is TGTGCCACCAGCAGAGTTATGTCGGAGCGGGGCACTGAAGCTTTCTTT.

The chain couples TRBV30 to TRBJ1-4; the match to TRBD1 covers 9 bases. The CDR3 consists of 13 residues. Per germline, CDR1 GTSNPN and CDR2 SVGIG (reference sequence). With 7 bases clipped from V and 6 bases from J, the junction kept 6 bases outside the gene matches. CDR3 protein: CASGQGPYEKLFF. CDR3 sequence (DNA): TGTGCCTCGGGACAGGGACCATATGAAAAACTGTTTTTT.

A note on this clone: One end of the junction varies from germline; a read error may be responsible. This sequence joins TRBV7-9 and TRBJ2-3; 7 bases agree with TRBD1. This CDR3 spans 16 amino acids. The germline CDR1 and CDR2 sequences are SEHNR and FQNEAQ (reference sequence). The CDR3 is CSSSPGLTGRTDTQYF. In DNA, the CDR3 is TGTTCCAGCAGCCCTGGATTGACAGGGAGAACAGATACGCAGTATTTT.

This clone was observed a handful of times. The chain has TRBV4-2 and TRBJ1-6, with 9 positions matching TRBD1. Germline V lookup: CDR1 LGHNA, CDR2 YNFKEQ. This CDR3 has 14 amino acids. V dropped 5 bases and J dropped 7; count of bases not matched to a gene: 3. CDR3 in amino acids: CASSFGQGNSPLHF. Here the CDR3 DNA reads TGTGCCAGCAGCTTCGGACAGGGGAATTCACCCCTCCACTTT.

The table lists this clone with a few counts. V is TRBV27 and J is TRBJ2-1, with no clear D. CDR3 length: 14 amino acids. Germline V CDR1 and CDR2: MNHEY, SMNVEV (reference sequence). V lost 4 bases and J lost 2, with 9 bases in between. The CDR3 sequence is CASSWAGPYNEQFF. DNA of the CDR3: TGTGCCAGCAGTTGGGCAGGCCCCTACAATGAGCAGTTCTTC.

This clone was recorded once. V is TRBV27 and J is TRBJ2-3, with a tentative D call TRBD2 (5 bases). V gave up 0 bases and J gave up 4 bases, with 11 bases separating them. The CDR3 runs 15 residues. CDR1 is MNHEY, CDR2 SMNVEV, per germline (reference sequence). In DNA, the CDR3 is TGTGCCAGCAGTTTATCTAGGTTCGGGGCAGATACGCAGTATTTT. This translates into CASSLSRFGADTQYF.

This clone was detected a few times. The V gene is TRBV18, the J gene TRBJ1-1; D unclear. There are 15 residues in the CDR3. Germline CDR1 and CDR2: KGHSH and LQKENI. V lost 0 bases and J lost 0, with 8 bases in between. The CDR3 loop is CASSPPATMNTEAFF. CDR3 in DNA: TGTGCCAGCTCACCACCAGCTACTATGAACACTGAAGCTTTCTTT.

The table lists this clone with a few counts. This chain joins TRBV7-9 and TRBJ1-2, with D perhaps matching TRBD1 (6 bases). V was shortened by 2 bases and J by 1 base, with 14 bases between the two germline ends. The CDR3 consists of 16 residues. From germline, CDR1 is SEHNR and CDR2 FQNEAQ (reference sequence). DNA for the CDR3: TGTGCCAGCAGCTTATATGGGTGGACAGATAACTATGGCTACACCTTC. As protein: CASSLYGWTDNYGYTF.

V usage is TRBV2 and J usage is TRBJ1-5, with D possibly TRBD1 on 5 matching bases. CDR1 and CDR2 (germline): SNHLY, FYNNEI. The length of the CDR3 is 15 residues. V was shortened by 7 bases and J by 2 bases, with 15 bases between the two germline ends. The CDR3 bases are TGTGCCAGCATTGGGGGGGGTGGCGGCAATCAGCCCCAGCATTTT. Protein product: CASIGGGGGNQPQHF.

This chain uses TRBV5-1 with TRBJ2-7, with a weak D call TRBD1 (7 bases). V lost 0 bases to trimming and J lost 3 bases, with 10 bases between them. This CDR3 spans 14 amino acids. CDR1 and CDR2 (germline): SGHRS, YFSETQ. CDR3 nucleotides: TGCGCCAGCAGCTTGGGGGGGGACAGCTACGAGCAGTACTTC. Translation: CASSLGGDSYEQYF.